The rows below give T cell receptor beta chains drawn from one sample of a study of T cell changes during pregnancy in multiple sclerosis. Clones were read by immunoSEQ multiplex PCR, and TCRdb kept only the in-frame ones, dropping some. The data show about 87,000 clones, about 94% seen once. The sequences come from peripheral blood, collected in the third trimester of pregnancy. The receptor set was obtained from a female donor in good health, enrolled as a control in a pregnancy study. Each CDR3 is given with its conserved first and last residue. The D gene is left open where the match is weak. Size values are once, few and many counts, or a class for expanded clones, and some rows have none.

D: TRBD1
J: TRBJ1-4
size: .
V: TRBV11-2
CDR3: CASSPRQGLNEKLFF
DNA: TGTGCCAGCAGCCCCAGACAGGGTCTCAATGAAAAACTGTTTTTT

D: .
J: TRBJ1-1
size: once
V: TRBV5-1
CDR3: CASSPQGRGTEAFF
DNA: TGCGCCAGCAGCCCCCAGGGGAGGGGCACTGAAGCTTTCTTT

D: .
J: TRBJ1-4
size: .
V: TRBV4-2
CDR3: CASSQGLGRGNEKLFF
DNA: TGTGCCAGCAGCCAAGGCCTGGGGCGGGGGAACGAAAAACTGTTTTTT

D: .
J: TRBJ2-4
size: .
V: TRBV5-8
CDR3: CASSRTGGANIQYF
DNA: TGTGCCAGCAGCCGAACGGGTGGTGCAAACATTCAGTACTTC

D: TRBD2
J: TRBJ2-5
size: .
V: TRBV4-1
CDR3: CASRPPGREGQETQYF
DNA: TGCGCCAGCAGACCCCCTGGGAGGGAGGGGCAAGAGACCCAGTACTTC

D: .
J: TRBJ1-1
size: .
V: TRBV18
CDR3: CASSLSEGNTEAFF
DNA: TGTGCCAGCTCCCTTTCCGAGGGGAACACTGAAGCTTTCTTT

D: .
J: TRBJ2-1
size: .
V: TRBV6-5
CDR3: CASSYVSSGPEQFF
DNA: TGTGCCAGCAGTTACGTCAGTAGCGGACCTGAGCAGTTCTTC

D: .
J: TRBJ2-5
size: .
V: TRBV28
CDR3: CASESGQQETQYF
DNA: TGTGCCAGCGAGAGCGGGCAACAAGAGACCCAGTACTTC

D: .
J: TRBJ2-1
size: .
V: TRBV9
CDR3: CASSATRDIIYNEQFF
DNA: TGTGCCAGCAGCGCGACACGGGACATAATATACAATGAGCAGTTCTTC

D: .
J: TRBJ2-3
size: .
V: TRBV7-9
CDR3: CASSPSVSTDTQYF
DNA: TGTGCCAGCAGCCCTAGCGTTAGCACAGATACGCAGTATTTT

D: .
J: TRBJ2-5
size: .
V: TRBV29-1
CDR3: CSVCTSDQETQYF
DNA: TGCAGCGTTTGCACCAGCGACCAAGAGACCCAGTACTTC

D: .
J: TRBJ2-2
size: once
V: TRBV4-1
CDR3: CASRQGTLITGELFF
DNA: TGCGCCAGCAGGCAGGGGACACTAATTACCGGGGAGCTGTTTTTT

D: .
J: TRBJ1-4
size: .
V: TRBV5-1
CDR3: CERVQPTNEKLFF
DNA: TGCGAGAGGGTCCAACCAACTAATGAAAAACTGTTTTTT

D: .
J: TRBJ2-5
size: .
V: TRBV7-9
CDR3: CASSLGGGSHNQYF
DNA: TGTGCCAGCAGCTTAGGGGGCGGCTCTCATAACCAGTACTTC

D: .
J: TRBJ1-1
size: few
V: TRBV30
CDR3: CAWSPGELAFF
DNA: TGTGCCTGGAGTCCCGGGGAATTGGCTTTCTTT

D: TRBD2
J: TRBJ2-7
size: .
V: TRBV2
CDR3: CASLERELLGEQYF
DNA: TGTGCCAGCCTAGAGCGGGAGCTTCTCGGCGAGCAGTACTTC

D: .
J: TRBJ1-1
size: .
V: TRBV2
CDR3: CASRRDLNTEAFF
DNA: TGTGCCAGCAGGCGGGATCTGAACACTGAAGCTTTCTTT

D: TRBD2
J: TRBJ2-7
size: .
V: TRBV11-2
CDR3: CASSLGGGTNEQYF
DNA: TGTGCCAGCAGCTTAGGCGGGGGTACCAACGAGCAGTACTTC

D: .
J: TRBJ2-7
size: .
V: TRBV2
CDR3: CASSGPTGGKSEQYF
DNA: TGTGCCAGCAGTGGTCCCACAGGTGGCAAGAGCGAGCAGTACTTC

D: TRBD2
J: TRBJ2-3
size: .
V: TRBV4-2
CDR3: CASSQGSGGSTDTQYF
DNA: TGTGCCAGCAGCCAAGGGTCGGGAGGCTCGACAGATACGCAGTATTTT

D: TRBD2
J: TRBJ2-1
size: few
V: TRBV2
CDR3: CASSLAGSSYNEQFF
DNA: TGTGCCAGCAGTCTAGCGGGAAGCTCCTACAATGAGCAGTTCTTC

D: .
J: TRBJ1-1
size: .
V: TRBV5-1
CDR3: CASTRTPGDEAFF
DNA: TGCGCCAGCACCCGTACTCCGGGAGATGAAGCTTTCTTT

D: TRBD1
J: TRBJ1-4
size: .
V: TRBV5-4
CDR3: CASSNRGPTNEKLFF
DNA: TGTGCCAGCAGCAACAGGGGTCCAACTAATGAAAAACTGTTTTTT